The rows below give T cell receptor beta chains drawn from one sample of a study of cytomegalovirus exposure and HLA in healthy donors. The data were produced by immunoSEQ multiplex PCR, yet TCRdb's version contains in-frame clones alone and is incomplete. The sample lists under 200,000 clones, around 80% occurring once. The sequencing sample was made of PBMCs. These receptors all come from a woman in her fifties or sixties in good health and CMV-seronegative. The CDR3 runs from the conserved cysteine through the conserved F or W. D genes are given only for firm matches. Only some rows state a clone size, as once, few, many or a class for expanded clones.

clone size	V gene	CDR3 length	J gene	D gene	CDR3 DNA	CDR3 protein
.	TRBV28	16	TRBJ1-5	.	TGTGCCAGCAGTTTATCGACTTCGGGTAGCAATCAGCCCCAGCATTTT	CASSLSTSGSNQPQHF
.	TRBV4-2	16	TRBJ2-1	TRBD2	TGTGCCAGCAGCCTACTAGCGGGAGGCTCTTACAATGAGCAGTTCTTC	CASSLLAGGSYNEQFF
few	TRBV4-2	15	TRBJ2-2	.	TGTGCCAGCAGCCTCTCTAACAGCGGGACCGGGGAGCTGTTTTTT	CASSLSNSGTGELFF
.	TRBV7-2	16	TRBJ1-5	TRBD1	TGTGCCAGCAGCTACGACAGGGGCGGAGGCAATCAGCCCCAGAATTTT	CASSYDRGGGNQPQNF
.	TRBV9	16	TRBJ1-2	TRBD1	TGTGCCAGCAGCGCGAGCCCCTCTGGACAGGGAAGAGGCTACACCTTC	CASSASPSGQGRGYTF
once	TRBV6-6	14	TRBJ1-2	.	TGTGCCAGCAGTCCCCCCCCGGGGATAGATGGCTACACCTTC	CASSPPPGIDGYTF
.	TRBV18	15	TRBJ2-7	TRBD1	TGTGCCAGCTCACCACCGGGACAGGGACTATACGAGCAGTACTTC	CASSPPGQGLYEQYF
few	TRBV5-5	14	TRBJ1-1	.	TGTGCCAGCAGCCTTCAAGAGGGCGGCACTGAAGCTTTCTTT	CASSLQEGGTEAFF
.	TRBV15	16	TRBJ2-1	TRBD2	TGTGCCACCGCCAGAACTCTAGCGGGAGGGCCGAATGAGCAGTTCTTC	CATARTLAGGPNEQFF
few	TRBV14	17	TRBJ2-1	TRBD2	TGTGCCAGCAGCCAAGCCCCGACTAGCGGGGCCGGGGGTGAGCAGTTCTTC	CASSQAPTSGAGGEQFF
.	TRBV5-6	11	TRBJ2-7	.	TGTGCCAGCAGCCCCAGAGGGTCCCAGTACTTC	CASSPRGSQYF
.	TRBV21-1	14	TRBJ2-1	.	TGTGCCAGCAGCTTCCAGCGGCTTTCCAATGAGCAGTTCTTC	CASSFQRLSNEQFF
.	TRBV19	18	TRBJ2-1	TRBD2	TGTGCCAGTAGTATAACTAGCGGGAGTCTGGCACACGGCGATGAGCAGTTCTTC	CASSITSGSLAHGDEQFF
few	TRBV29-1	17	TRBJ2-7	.	TGCAGCGTTGAGGGTTTTGCGTTAGACAGGCACTCCTACGAGCAGTACTTC	CSVEGFALDRHSYEQYF
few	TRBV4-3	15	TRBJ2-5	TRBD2	TGCGCCAGCAGCCAAGAAGGGACTAGAGAAGAGACCCAGTACTTC	CASSQEGTREETQYF
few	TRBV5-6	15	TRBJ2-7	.	TGTGCCAGCAGCTTGGGAGGGGGGGCGTATTACGAGCAGTACTTC	CASSLGGGAYYEQYF
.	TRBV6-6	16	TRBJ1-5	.	TGTGCCAGCAGGCGACTTGGGGAGGGTCCTTATCAGCCCCAGCATTTT	CASRRLGEGPYQPQHF
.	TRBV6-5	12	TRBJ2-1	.	TGTGCCAGCAGTCGGGGTAGGAGTGAGCAGTTCTTC	CASSRGRSEQFF
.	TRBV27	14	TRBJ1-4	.	TGTGCCAGCAGTTTAGGGCAGGTCGGAGAAAAACTGTTTTTT	CASSLGQVGEKLFF
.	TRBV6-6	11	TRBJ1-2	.	TGTGCCAGCAGCCTAGACTATGGCTACACCTTC	CASSLDYGYTF
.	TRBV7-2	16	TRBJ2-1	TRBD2	TGTGCCAGCAGCATCCTGGGACTAGCGGGAAACAATGAGCAGTTCTTC	CASSILGLAGNNEQFF
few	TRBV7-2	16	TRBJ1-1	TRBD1	TGTGCCAGCAGCCACCCCGGGACAGGGCGTCGGACTGAAGCTTTCTTT	CASSHPGTGRRTEAFF